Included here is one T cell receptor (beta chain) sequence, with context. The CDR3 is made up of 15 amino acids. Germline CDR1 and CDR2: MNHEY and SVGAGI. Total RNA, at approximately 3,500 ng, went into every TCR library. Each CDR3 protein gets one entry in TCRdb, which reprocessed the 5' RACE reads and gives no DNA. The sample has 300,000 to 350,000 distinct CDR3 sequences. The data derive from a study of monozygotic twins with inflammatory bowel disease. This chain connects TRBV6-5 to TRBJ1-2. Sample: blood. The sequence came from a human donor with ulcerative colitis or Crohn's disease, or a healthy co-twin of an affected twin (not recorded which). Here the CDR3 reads CASSYSGAWSCGYTF.